The clone carrying this TCR beta chain has just one count. The data stem from a study of blood T cell repertoires in COVID-19. At the level of the study: The United States, Italy and Spain supplied acute and convalescent COVID-19 samples. From T cells, B-cell-depleted T cells, or PBMCs came the material, which was cDNA or gDNA.

The authors' processing: Reference gene primer amplification in the assay estimated nucleated cell counts. Sequencing was performed with immunoSEQ multiplex PCR; in TCRdb, only in-frame clones are kept and a portion is missing. V and J calls and clone size follow that table, whereas D and trimming were derived from the DNA. The data contain some 130,000 clones, 70% to 90% of them seen just once; the ten biggest clones take up 9% to 12%. Sequenced: peripheral blood. The clonotype comes from a man aged 45-65 years with acute or convalescent COVID-19.

CDR3 sequence: CSAGGDTEAFF. In DNA, the CDR3 is TGCAGTGCCGGGGGGGACACTGAAGCTTTCTTT. This chain connects TRBV20-1 to TRBJ1-1, with D perhaps TRBD1 (5 bases). The CDR3 spans 11 residues. V was cut by 6 bases and J by 3 bases, with 8 bases left in between. Germline CDR1 and CDR2: DFQATT and SNEGSKA (reference sequence).